The rows below give T cell receptor beta chains drawn from one sample of a study of cytomegalovirus exposure and HLA in healthy donors. Method: immunoSEQ multiplex PCR; TCRdb's copy keeps in-frame clones and lacks some. Seen here are fewer than 120,000 clones, approximately 89% observed once, and the top ten hold approximately 1.9%. Material: PBMCs. The receptors stem from a woman younger than 30 in good health and CMV-seronegative. Each CDR3 is given with its conserved first and last residue. A D gene is named only where the DNA matches it firmly. The size of a clone is reported for some rows only, either as once, few or many, or as a class for expanded clones.

J gene,D gene,clone size,V gene,CDR3 DNA,CDR3 protein
TRBJ2-7,TRBD2,-,TRBV15,TGTGCCACCAGCAGAGGAGCGGGAGAAGCCTACGAGCAGTACTTC,CATSRGAGEAYEQYF
TRBJ1-1,-,-,TRBV18,TGTGCCAGCTCACCACCGGATCGGGGAGAGAACACTGAAGCTTTCTTT,CASSPPDRGENTEAFF
TRBJ2-1,TRBD2,-,TRBV7-7,TGTGCTAGCAGCTTAGTGGCTAGCGGAGCCTACAATGAGCAGTTCTTC,CASSLVASGAYNEQFF
TRBJ2-1,-,-,TRBV9,TGTGCCAGCAGCGTAGTCGCCAGGGGCGGCCACAATGAGCAGTTCTTC,CASSVVARGGHNEQFF
TRBJ1-6,-,-,TRBV28,TGTGCCAGCATCGGACAGAATTCACCCCTCCACTTT,CASIGQNSPLHF
TRBJ2-2,TRBD2,-,TRBV5-1,TGCGCCAGCAGCTTGGCGGGGGGTACCGGGGAGCTGTTTTTT,CASSLAGGTGELFF
TRBJ1-5,-,-,TRBV28,TGTGCCAGCAAACCTCAGGTCCAGCCCCAGCATTTT,CASKPQVQPQHF
TRBJ2-3,TRBD2,-,TRBV2,TGTGCCGGGACTAGCGGGAGAGGAAATGTTAGCCCAGATACGCAGTATTTT,CAGTSGRGNVSPDTQYF
TRBJ2-5,-,-,TRBV7-6,TGTGCCAGCAGCACCCGCCGGTTCCAGTACTTC,CASSTRRFQYF
TRBJ1-1,TRBD1,once,TRBV5-1,TGCGCCAGCAGCTTGGAGGGGACAGCCAGGATAGCTTTCTTT,CASSLEGTARIAFF
TRBJ2-7,-,once,TRBV10-3,TGTGCCATCAGCCGGGACACGTCCTACGAGCAGTACTTC,CAISRDTSYEQYF